This T cell receptor (beta chain) derives from a study of neurological immune-mediated disorders. General study points: Private repertoires in all groups were suggested, as expanded clones shared no CDR3 amino acid sequences across subjects. HTLV-1-associated myelopathy had the most TCR clonal expansion, while multiple sclerosis had the least, a level that fell below healthy controls.

V was clipped by 1 base and J by 6 bases, with 13 bases between them. The CDR3 is made up of 15 amino acids. From germline, CDR1 is SEHNR and CDR2 FQNEAQ (reference sequence). This clonotype is judged medium-sized (0.01 to 0.1%). The antigen remains unidentified. 5'RACE employing 10-nucleotide random UMIs yielded the cDNA. Each CDR3 protein is one row after TCRdb ran MiXCR on the 5' RACE reads. This sample has about 90,000 distinct CDR3 sequences, with approximately 13% found just once. This sample's time point: longitudinal time-point 2. Stored at -80 C, 2 million PBMCs were the source of the unsorted libraries.

The TCR comes from a female donor with HTLV-1-associated myelopathy (HAM/TSP). The sequencing input was PBMCs. The chain joins TRBV7-9 to TRBJ2-1; D unclear. CDR3 DNA: TGTGCCAGCAGCTTAGATAGTACGGGTCCCAATGAGCAGTTCTTC. Protein sequence: CASSLDSTGPNEQFF.